The clone carrying this TCR beta chain was seen ten or more times. The sample belongs to a study of HIV-infected patients and healthy controls. 500 ng RNA was reverse transcribed with alpha and beta constant-region primers. Alpha and beta chain libraries were made separately by chain-specific third strand synthesis with multiplexing indices. TCRdb independently ran MiXCR on the 5' RACE reads; one entry per CDR3 protein. The sample carries about 16,000 distinct CDR3 sequences, under 9.5% recorded once. The repertoire came from unfractionated whole blood and reflected all unsorted peripheral T cells. Germline loops: CDR1 SGHTA, CDR2 FQGNSA. The V end lost 5 bases, the J end lost 2 bases, and 14 bases lay between the germline ends. The CDR3 totals 15 residues.

Sequenced: blood. The chain uses TRBV7-2 and TRBJ2-3; TRBD2 is a possible D gene (6 bases). The source of this sequence is an adult in good health. CDR3 nucleotide sequence: TGTGCCAGCAGCACTACTAGCCGGCCCACAGATACGCAGTATTTT. Translation gives CASSTTSRPTDTQYF.